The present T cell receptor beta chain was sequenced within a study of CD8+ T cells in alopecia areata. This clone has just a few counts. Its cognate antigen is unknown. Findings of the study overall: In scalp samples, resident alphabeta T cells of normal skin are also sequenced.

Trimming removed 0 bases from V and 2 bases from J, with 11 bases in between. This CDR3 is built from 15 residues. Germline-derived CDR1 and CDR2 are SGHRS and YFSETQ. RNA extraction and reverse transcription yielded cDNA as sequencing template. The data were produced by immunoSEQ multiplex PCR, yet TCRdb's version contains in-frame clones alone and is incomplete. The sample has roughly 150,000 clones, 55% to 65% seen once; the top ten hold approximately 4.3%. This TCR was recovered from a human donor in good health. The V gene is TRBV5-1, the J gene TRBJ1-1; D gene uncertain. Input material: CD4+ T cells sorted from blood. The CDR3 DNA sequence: TGCGCCAGCAGCTTGGAGGCGGCAACAAACACTGAAGCTTTCTTT. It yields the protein CASSLEAATNTEAFF.